This TCR beta chain was observed in a study of radiation and T cells in renal cell carcinoma. Using immunoSEQ multiplex PCR, the repertoire was profiled, and TCRdb retains in-frame clones only, with some absent. Of 140,000 to 150,000 clones in the sample, approximately 86% were seen once. Time point specified: blood 4 weeks post-SBRT, at nephrectomy. Treatment defined: 15 Gy SBRT to primary tumor, nephrectomy 4 weeks later. After SBRT, blood was collected at 2 and 4 weeks, plus baseline. The trim removed 2 bases at V and 5 bases at J, leaving 10 bases unmatched. This CDR3 is 17 amino acids long. CDR1 ENHRY and CDR2 SYGVKD come from the germline V gene.

The TCR comes from a woman between 45 and 60 years old with renal cell carcinoma. Sequences were derived from blood, sampled from a patient whose treatment included radiotherapy and nephrectomy. The chain uses TRBV10-3 and TRBJ1-5, with TRBD1 matching 9 bases. CDR3 sequence: CAISEGPGQGLYQPQHF. The CDR3 bases are TGTGCCATCAGTGAGGGACCGGGACAGGGTTTATATCAGCCCCAGCATTTT.